The entry below describes one TCR beta chain. The data were taken from a study of blood T cell repertoires in COVID-19. Study at large: COVID-19 samples from acute and convalescent phases originated in the United States, Italy and Spain. PBMCs, B-cell-depleted T cells, or T cells were the source of the cDNA or gDNA that made up the material.

Original processing notes: Nucleated cell counts were estimated from reference gene primer amplification. Using immunoSEQ multiplex PCR, the repertoire was profiled, and TCRdb retains in-frame clones only, with some absent. V, J and clone size were drawn from that table, and D and trimming were deduced from the DNA. The data hold over 150,000 clones, with around 87% observed a single time. The CDR3 sequence is 17 residues long. Germline trimming cut 0 bases from V and 7 bases from J; bases unmatched to any gene: 13. Germline lookup yields CDR1 SGDLS and CDR2 YYNGEE. Seattle participants joined during active infection and were tracked over time.

Sequencing input: peripheral blood. The receptor was isolated from a woman in her seventies with COVID-19, enrolled during active disease. The gene calls are TRBV9 and TRBJ2-1; 7 bases agree with TRBD2. In nucleotides, the CDR3 is TGTGCCAGCAGCGTAGCTACATTGGGGGGGACGGGAAATGAGCAGTTCTTC. This translates into CASSVATLGGTGNEQFF.